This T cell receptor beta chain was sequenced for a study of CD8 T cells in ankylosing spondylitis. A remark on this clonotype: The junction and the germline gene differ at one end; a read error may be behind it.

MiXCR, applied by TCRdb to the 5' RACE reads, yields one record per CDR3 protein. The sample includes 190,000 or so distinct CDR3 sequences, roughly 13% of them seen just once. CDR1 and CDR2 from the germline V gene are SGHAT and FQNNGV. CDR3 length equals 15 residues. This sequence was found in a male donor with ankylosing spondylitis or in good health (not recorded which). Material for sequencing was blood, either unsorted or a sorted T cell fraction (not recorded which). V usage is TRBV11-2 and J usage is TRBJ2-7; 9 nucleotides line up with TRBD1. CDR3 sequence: CASSQGTGKGYEQHF. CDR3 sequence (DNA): TGTGCCAGCAGCCAGGGGACAGGGAAGGGCTACGAGCAGCACTTC.